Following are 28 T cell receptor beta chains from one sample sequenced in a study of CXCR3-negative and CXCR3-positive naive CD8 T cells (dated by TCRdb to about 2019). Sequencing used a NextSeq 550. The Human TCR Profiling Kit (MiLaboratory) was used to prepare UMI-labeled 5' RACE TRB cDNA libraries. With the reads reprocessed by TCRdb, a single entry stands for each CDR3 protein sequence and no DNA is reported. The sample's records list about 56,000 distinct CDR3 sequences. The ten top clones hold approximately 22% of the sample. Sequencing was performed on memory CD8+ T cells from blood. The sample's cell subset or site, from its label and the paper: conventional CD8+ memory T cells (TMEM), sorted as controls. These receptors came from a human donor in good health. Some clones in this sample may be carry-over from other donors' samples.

CDR3 amino acids: CASSPRSSYEQYF. The chain couples TRBV7-6 to TRBJ2-7. This CDR3 has 13 amino acids. Per germline, CDR1 SGHVS and CDR2 FNYEAQ.

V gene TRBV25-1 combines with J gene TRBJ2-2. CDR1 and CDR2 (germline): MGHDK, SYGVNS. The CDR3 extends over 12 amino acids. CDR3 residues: CASRTPTGELFF.

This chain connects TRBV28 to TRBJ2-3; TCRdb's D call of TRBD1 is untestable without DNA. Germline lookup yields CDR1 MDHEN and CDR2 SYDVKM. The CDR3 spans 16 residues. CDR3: CASSPPWNGPRDTQYF.

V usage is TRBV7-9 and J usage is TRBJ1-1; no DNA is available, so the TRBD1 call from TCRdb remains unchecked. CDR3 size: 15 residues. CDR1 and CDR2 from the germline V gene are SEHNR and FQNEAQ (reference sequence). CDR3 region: CASSTRTGTFAEAFF.

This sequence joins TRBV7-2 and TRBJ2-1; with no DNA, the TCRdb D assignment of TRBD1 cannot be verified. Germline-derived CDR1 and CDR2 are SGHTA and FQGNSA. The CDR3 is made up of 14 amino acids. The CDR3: CASSLARGMDEQFF.

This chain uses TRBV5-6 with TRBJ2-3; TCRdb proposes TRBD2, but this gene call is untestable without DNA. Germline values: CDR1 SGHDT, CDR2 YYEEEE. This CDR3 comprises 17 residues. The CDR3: CASSLRTSGGVTDTQYF.

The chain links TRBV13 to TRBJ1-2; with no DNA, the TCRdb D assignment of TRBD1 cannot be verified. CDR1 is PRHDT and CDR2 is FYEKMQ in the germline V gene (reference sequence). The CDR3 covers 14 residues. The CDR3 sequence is CASSTGTGLTGYTF.

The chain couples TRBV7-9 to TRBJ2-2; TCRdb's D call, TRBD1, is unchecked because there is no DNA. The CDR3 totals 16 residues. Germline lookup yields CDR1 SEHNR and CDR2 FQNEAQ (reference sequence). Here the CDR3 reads CASSFPRGAGTGELFF. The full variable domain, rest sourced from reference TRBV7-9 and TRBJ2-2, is DTGVSQNPRHKITKRGQNVTFRCDPISEHNRLYWYRQTLGQGPEFLTYFQNEAQLEKSRLLSDRFSAERPKGSFSTLEIQRTEQGDSAMYLCASSFPRGAGTGELFFGEGSRLTVL.

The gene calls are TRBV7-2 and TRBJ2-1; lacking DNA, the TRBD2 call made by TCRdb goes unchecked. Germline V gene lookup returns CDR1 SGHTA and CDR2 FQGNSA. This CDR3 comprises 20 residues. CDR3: CASSRGVPRTSGPPYNEQFF. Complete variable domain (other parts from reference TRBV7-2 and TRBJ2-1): GAGVSQSPSNKVTEKGKDVELRCDPISGHTALYWYRQSLGQGLEFLIYFQGNSAPDKSGLPSDRFSAERTGGSVSTLTIQRTQQEDSAVYLCASSRGVPRTSGPPYNEQFFGPGTRLTVL.

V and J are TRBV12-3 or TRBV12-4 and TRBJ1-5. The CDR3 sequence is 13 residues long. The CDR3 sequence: CASSLHGNQPQHF.

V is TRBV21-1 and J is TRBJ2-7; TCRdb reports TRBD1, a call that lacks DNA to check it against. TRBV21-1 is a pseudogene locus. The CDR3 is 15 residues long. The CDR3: CASSKGRGATYEQYF.

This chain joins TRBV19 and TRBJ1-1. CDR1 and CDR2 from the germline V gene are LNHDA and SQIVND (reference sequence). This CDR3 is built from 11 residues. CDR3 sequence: CASTTVREAFF.

CDR3 amino acids: CASSLQNPRTNEQFF. The chain links TRBV12-3 or TRBV12-4 to TRBJ2-1. This CDR3 is built from 15 residues.

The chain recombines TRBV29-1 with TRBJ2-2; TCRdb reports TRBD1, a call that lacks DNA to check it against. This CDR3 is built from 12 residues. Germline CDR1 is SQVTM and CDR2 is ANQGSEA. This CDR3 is CSAPEDTGELFF.

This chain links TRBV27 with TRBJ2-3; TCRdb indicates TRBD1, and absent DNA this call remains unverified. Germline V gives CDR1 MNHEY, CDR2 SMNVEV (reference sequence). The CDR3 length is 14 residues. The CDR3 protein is CASRRDRGADTQYF.

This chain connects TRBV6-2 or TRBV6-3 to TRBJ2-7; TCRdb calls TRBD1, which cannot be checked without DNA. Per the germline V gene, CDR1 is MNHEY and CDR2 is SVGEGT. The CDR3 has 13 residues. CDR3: CASSYAQGYEQYF.

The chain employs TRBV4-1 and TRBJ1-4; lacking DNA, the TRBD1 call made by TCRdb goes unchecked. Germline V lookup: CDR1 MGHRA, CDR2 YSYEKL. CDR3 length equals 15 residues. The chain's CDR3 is CASSQVADSNEKLFF.

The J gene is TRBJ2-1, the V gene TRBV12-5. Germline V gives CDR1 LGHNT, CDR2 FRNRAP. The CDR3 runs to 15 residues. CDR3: CASGLESDDYNEQFF.

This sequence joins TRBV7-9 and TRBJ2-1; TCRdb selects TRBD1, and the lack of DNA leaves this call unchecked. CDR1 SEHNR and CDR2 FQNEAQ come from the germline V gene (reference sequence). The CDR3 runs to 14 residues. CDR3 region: CASSLNAGVTEQFF.

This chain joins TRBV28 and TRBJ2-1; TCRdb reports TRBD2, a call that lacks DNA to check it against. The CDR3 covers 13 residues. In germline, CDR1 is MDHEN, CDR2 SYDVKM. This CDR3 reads CASSLRRQGGQFF. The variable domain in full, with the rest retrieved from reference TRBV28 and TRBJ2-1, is DVKVTQSSRYLVKRTGEKVFLECVQDMDHENMFWYRQDPGLGLRLIYFSYDVKMKEKGDIPEGYSVSREKKERFSLILESASTNQTSMYLCASSLRRQGGQFFGPGTRLTVL.

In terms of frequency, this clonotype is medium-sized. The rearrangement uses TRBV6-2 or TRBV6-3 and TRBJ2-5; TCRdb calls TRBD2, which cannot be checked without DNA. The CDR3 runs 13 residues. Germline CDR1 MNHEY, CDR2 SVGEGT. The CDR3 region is CASSDRAHETQYF.

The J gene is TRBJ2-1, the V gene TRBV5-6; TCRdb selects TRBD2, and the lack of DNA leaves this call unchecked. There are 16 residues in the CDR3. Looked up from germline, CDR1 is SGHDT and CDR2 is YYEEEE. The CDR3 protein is CASSPWRTSGVGKQFF. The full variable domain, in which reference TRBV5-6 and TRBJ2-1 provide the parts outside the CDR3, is DAGVTQSPTHLIKTRGQQVTLRCSPKSGHDTVSWYQQALGQGPQFIFQYYEEEERQRGNFPDRFSGHQFPNYSSELNVNALLLGDSALYLCASSPWRTSGVGKQFFGPGTRLTVL.

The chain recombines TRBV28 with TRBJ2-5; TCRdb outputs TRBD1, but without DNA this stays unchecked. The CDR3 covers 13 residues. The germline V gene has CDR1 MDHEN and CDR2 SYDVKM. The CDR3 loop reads CASVNRGQETQYF.

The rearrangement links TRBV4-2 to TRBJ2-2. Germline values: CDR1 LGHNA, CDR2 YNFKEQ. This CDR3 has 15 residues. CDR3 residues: CASSQSRGDPGELFF.

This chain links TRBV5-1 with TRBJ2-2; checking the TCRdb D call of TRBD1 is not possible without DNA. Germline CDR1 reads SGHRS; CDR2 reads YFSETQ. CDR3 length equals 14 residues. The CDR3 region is CASSTGTGTGELFF. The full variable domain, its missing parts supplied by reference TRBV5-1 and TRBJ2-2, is KAGVTQTPRYLIKTRGQQVTLSCSPISGHRSVSWYQQTPGQGLQFLFEYFSETQRNKGNFPGRFSGRQFSNSRSEMNVSTLELGDSALYLCASSTGTGTGELFFGEGSRLTVL.

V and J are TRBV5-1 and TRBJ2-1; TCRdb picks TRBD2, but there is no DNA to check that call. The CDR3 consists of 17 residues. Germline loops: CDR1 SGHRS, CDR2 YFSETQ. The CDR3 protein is CASSSPQTSGGYNEQFF.

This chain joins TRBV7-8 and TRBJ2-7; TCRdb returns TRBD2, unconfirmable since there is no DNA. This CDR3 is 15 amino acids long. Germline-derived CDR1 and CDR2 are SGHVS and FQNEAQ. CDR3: CASRKLAGGSYEQYF.

This CDR3 reads CASSLGTGVTEAFF. The chain couples TRBV12-3 or TRBV12-4 to TRBJ1-1; TCRdb picks TRBD1, but there is no DNA to check that call. The CDR3 is made up of 14 amino acids.